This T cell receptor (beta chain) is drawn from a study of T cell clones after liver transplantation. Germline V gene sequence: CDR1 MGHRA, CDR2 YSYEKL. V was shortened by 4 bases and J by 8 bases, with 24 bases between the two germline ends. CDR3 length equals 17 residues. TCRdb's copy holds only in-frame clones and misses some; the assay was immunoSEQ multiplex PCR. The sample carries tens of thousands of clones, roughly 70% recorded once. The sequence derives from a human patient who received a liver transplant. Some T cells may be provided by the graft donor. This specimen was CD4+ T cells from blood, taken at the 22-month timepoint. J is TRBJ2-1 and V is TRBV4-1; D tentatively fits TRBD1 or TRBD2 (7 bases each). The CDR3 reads CASSRGLGAGGADEQFF. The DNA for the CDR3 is TGCGCCAGCAGCCGGGGGCTTGGGGCAGGGGGGGCAGATGAGCAGTTCTTC.